This T cell receptor beta chain was recorded in a study of blood T cell repertoires in COVID-19. Overall study context: Some COVID-19 samples were acute and others convalescent; all came from the United States, Italy and Spain. Sample material is recorded as cDNA or gDNA derived from T cells, B-cell-depleted T cells, or PBMCs.

Study members were between about 18 and 95 years old and lived in 20 to 30 US regions. Assignment of participants to cohorts was predicated upon participant-reported clinical history. The table came from immunoSEQ multiplex PCR; TCRdb's copy has only in-frame clones and leaves some out. Of approximately 490,000 clones listed, 75% to 90% were seen once; the top ten hold 8% to 9.5%. Germline V gives CDR1 LGHNT, CDR2 FRNRAP. This CDR3 is built from 15 residues. V dropped 5 bases and J dropped 2; count of bases not matched to a gene: 7. This receptor was taken from a woman in her sixties who had recovered from COVID-19. V gene TRBV12-5 combines with J gene TRBJ2-5, with 8 bases that match TRBD2. The sample consisted of PBMCs or T cells enriched from blood (not recorded which). DNA for the CDR3: TGTGCTAGTGGTAGCGGGGGCGGAGGACAAGAGACCCAGTACTTC. Translating gives CASGSGGGGQETQYF.